The source of this TCR beta chain is a study of radiotherapy plus CTLA-4 blockade in lung cancer. Study-level information: Patients showed objective responses in under 20% of cases, and disease control was achieved by 31%. Study-level points and caveats: In blood, after radiotherapy plus ipilimumab, tumor-derived TCR clones expanded.

The method was immunoSEQ multiplex PCR; TCRdb's version includes in-frame clones alone and lacks a portion of them. This table has about 120,000 clones, more than 65% appearing once. Ipilimumab CTLA-4 blockade and focal radiation were given to patients with chemo-refractory metastatic non-small-cell lung cancer. Details on this clone: Its antigen is unidentified.

CDR3 length: 14 amino acids. The germline V gene encodes CDR1 SEHNR and CDR2 FQNEAQ (reference sequence). V lost 3 bases to trimming and J lost 6 bases; unmatched junction nucleotides: 4. The rearrangement joins TRBV7-9 to TRBJ2-2, with 7 bases matching TRBD2. This specimen consisted of peripheral blood, obtained from a patient treated with radiotherapy plus ipilimumab. The TCR was taken from a human donor with non-small cell lung cancer that progressed on radiotherapy plus ipilimumab. Some clones in this sample may be carry-over from other donors' samples. The CDR3 DNA is TGTGCCAGCAGCTTTTACCGGGAGGCCGGGGAGCTGTTTTTT. Translation gives CASSFYREAGELFF.